This T cell receptor beta chain was identified during a study of glioma-infiltrating T cells after dendritic cell vaccination listed by TCRdb under 2016. Looking at the study overall: The cohort included roughly 15 glioblastoma patients drawn from Phase I and II dendritic cell vaccination trials, of whom 9 were newly diagnosed and 6 had recurrent disease. The vaccine was prepared from monocyte-derived dendritic cells that were cultured for about 7 days with IL-4 and GM-CSF and then pulsed overnight with autologous tumor lysate. Patients received autologous tumor lysate-pulsed dendritic cell vaccination between about 2003 and 2012. Survival after dendritic cell vaccination was correlated with TCR sequencing metrics such as TIL content and the overlap between tumor and blood repertoires. In glioblastoma patients vaccinated with dendritic cells, deep sequencing of TCR beta CDR3 regions served to measure the amount of tumor-infiltrating lymphocytes and to compare repertoires between tumor and blood. Three intradermal dendritic cell vaccine injections were administered to patients at biweekly intervals in the arm below the axilla. Here is what the overall study found, with its caveats: TCR clonality showed no direct relationship with survival, which suggests that a diverse polyclonal response may be important. Longer time to progression and overall survival after dendritic cell vaccination were predicted by higher estimated pretreatment TIL content. The cohort was small and heterogeneous, with few patients having full blood and tumor sets and even fewer initial-recurrent tumor pairs. The response model built on TCR overlap across three groups was characterized as speculative, with prospective validation still needed.

The immunoSEQ assay amplified TCRB CDR3 regions from roughly 2 micrograms of genomic DNA, or from all available DNA when less than that amount was available. The multiplex PCR relied on 60 forward primers for TCR V beta segments and 13 reverse primers for J beta segments. To estimate the number of reads per starting template, synthetic control templates were added to each sample at limiting dilution. Reads of 87 bp were generated by sequencing on the Illumina HiSeq System. As for the authors' bioinformatics: PCR and sequencing errors were removed by a nearest neighbor algorithm that merged closely related sequences. TCR overlap was defined as the percentage of unique tumor TCR beta sequences that were also present in the same patient's peripheral blood. What TCRdb holds here is the immuneACCESS table cut down to in-frame rearrangements. Part of the clones is not present; checked against another copy, under half of the missing clones reflect an unresolved V gene, and the others are unexplained. V and J calls plus clone size are reproduced from that table; the DNA served to infer D and trimming. The sample table shows about 38,000 clones, and roughly 79% are seen once. The biggest ten clones account for 7.8% of the sample.

Patients were selected for having adequate residual fresh-frozen tumor tissue and more than two years of available survival data. An isocitrate dehydrogenase mutation was not carried by any of the glioblastoma patients, although molecular status was otherwise variable. PBMC collection took place before vaccination, two weeks after the third vaccination, and at tumor progression if progression occurred. Genomic DNA was extracted with the Qiagen DNeasy Blood extraction Kit. Comment on this clone: Its antigen is still unknown. No much larger clone exists at a distance of one base, and base qualities are not known.

The germline V gene encodes CDR1 SGHNT and CDR2 YENEEA. The CDR3 has 13 amino acids, counting the end cysteine and phenylalanine. Kept here is only the CDR3 DNA, which spans 39 bases and is read in frame from base 1. V lost 0 bases and J lost 3 bases; the stretch between them is 6 bases long. The clonotype originates from a human donor with glioblastoma. The rearrangement joined TRBV11-3 to TRBJ2-7; the D region possibly corresponds to TRBD1 (5 bases align). The sample was blood, taken before dendritic cell vaccination. The DNA is TGTGCCAGCAGCTTAGATGACAGCTACGAGCAGTACTTC. Its translation reads: CASSLDDSYEQYF.